The 4 T cell receptor beta chains reported below all come from one sample, sequenced in a study of cytomegalovirus exposure and HLA in healthy donors. PCR amplification relied on 60 Vbeta primers (plus 13 Jbeta primers). The assay was immunoSEQ multiplex PCR, and TCRdb's table has in-frame clones only and misses some. The data show about 160,000 clones, with approximately 80% seen just once and approximately 4.5% held by the top ten. The specimen sequenced was PBMCs. These receptor sequences come from a man aged 35 to 55 in good health and CMV-seronegative.

The rearrangement uses TRBV30 and TRBJ2-7, with D perhaps matching TRBD2 (6 bases). The CDR3 covers 13 residues. Germline lookup yields CDR1 GTSNPN and CDR2 SVGIG (reference sequence). V was clipped by 2 bases and J by 2 bases, with 10 bases between them. CDR3 protein: CAWSRDLTYEQYF. CDR3 in DNA: TGTGCCTGGAGTCGGGACTTGACCTACGAGCAGTACTTC.

Regarding this clone: Compared with germline, one end of the junction differs, possibly owing to a read error. V usage is TRBV7-7 and J usage is TRBJ2-5, with TRBD2 as a possible D gene (5 bases). The germline gives CDR1 SSHAT, CDR2 FNYEAQ (reference sequence). This CDR3 comprises 16 residues. The CDR3, as DNA: TGTGCTAGCAGCTTAGTCTTGTCCGGGGTTCAAGAGACCCAGTACTTC. This encodes CASSLVLSGVQETQYF.

A few counts support this clone. V gene TRBV6-5 combines with J gene TRBJ1-1, with D possibly matching TRBD1 (5 bases). Trimming took 2 bases from V and 2 from J, leaving 9 bases between them. This CDR3 comprises 14 residues. Germline CDR1 MNHEY, CDR2 SVGAGI. Written as DNA, the CDR3 is TGTGCCAGCAGTTACGGGAGGGGTAACACTGAAGCTTTCTTT. The encoded protein is CASSYGRGNTEAFF.

The rearrangement links TRBV2 to TRBJ1-5; D is ambiguous. V shed 4 bases and J shed 6 bases, with 7 bases lying between them. Germline CDR1 SNHLY, CDR2 FYNNEI. CDR3 length: 12 residues. The CDR3 reads CASSGQVQPQHF. In nucleotides, the CDR3 is TGTGCCAGCAGTGGTCAGGTTCAGCCCCAGCATTTT.